The entry below gives a single TCR beta chain sequence along with its context. This entry comes from a study of CD8 T cells in Susac syndrome. Trimming stripped 1 base from V and 0 bases from J, with 8 bases between. This CDR3 has 15 amino acids. CDR1 SGHNT and CDR2 YYREEE come from the germline V gene (reference sequence). Random hexamers were used to reverse transcribe the RNA input (about 0.5 to 1 ug). A multiplex approach, immunoSEQ multiplex PCR, amplified TCR beta CDR3 across 54 Vbeta and 13 Jbeta. TCRdb redid the calling of the immunoSEQ multiplex PCR reads with MiXCR, one entry per CDR3 protein. The sample yields some 150,000 distinct CDR3 sequences, roughly 94% seen once. CD8+ and CD4+ T cells from blood underwent TCR beta sequencing, which was carried out in a high-throughput format.

Sequencing was performed on CD4+ T cells from PBMCs. The chain uses TRBV5-4 and TRBJ2-1; D remains ambiguous. The receptor was isolated from a human donor in good health. The CDR3: CASSLHSLSYNEQFF. DNA for the CDR3: TGTGCCAGCAGCTTGCACAGCCTCTCCTACAATGAGCAGTTCTTC.